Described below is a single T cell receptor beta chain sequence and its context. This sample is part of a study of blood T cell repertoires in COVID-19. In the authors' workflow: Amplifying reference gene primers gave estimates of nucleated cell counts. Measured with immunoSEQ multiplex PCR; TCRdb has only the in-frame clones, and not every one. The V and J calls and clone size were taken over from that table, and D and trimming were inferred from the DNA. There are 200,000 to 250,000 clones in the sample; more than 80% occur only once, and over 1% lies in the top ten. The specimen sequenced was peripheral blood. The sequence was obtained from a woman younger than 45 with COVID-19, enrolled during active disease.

The CDR3 protein is CASSRSPLGGRTTEAFF. The CDR3 nucleotides read TGTGCCAGCAGCAGGTCCCCCCTGGGGGGGCGGACCACTGAAGCTTTCTTT. J is TRBJ1-1 and V is TRBV7-9; D may be TRBD1 (6 bases). Germline CDR1 and CDR2: SEHNR and FQNEAQ (reference sequence). Trimming shortened V by 5 bases and J by 4 bases, and 23 bases separated the two germline ends. The CDR3 loop spans 17 amino acids.